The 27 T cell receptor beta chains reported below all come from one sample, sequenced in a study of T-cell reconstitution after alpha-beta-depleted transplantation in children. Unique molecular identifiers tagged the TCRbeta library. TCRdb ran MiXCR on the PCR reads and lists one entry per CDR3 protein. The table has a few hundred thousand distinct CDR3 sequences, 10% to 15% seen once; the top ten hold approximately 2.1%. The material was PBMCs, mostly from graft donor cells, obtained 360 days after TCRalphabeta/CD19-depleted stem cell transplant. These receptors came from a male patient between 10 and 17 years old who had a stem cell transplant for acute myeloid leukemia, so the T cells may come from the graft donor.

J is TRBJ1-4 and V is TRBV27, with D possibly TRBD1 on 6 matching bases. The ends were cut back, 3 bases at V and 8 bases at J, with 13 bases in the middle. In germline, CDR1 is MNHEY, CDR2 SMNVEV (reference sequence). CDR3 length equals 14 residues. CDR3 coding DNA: TGTGCCAGCAGTTTTTGGGGGGCTGGGGAAAAACTGTTTTTT. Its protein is CASSFWGAGEKLFF.

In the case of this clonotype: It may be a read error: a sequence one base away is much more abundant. The CDR3 region is CSARTGDTEYF. DNA of the CDR3: TGCAGTGCCCGAACGGGAGATACGGAGTATTTT. The chain uses TRBV20-1 and TRBJ2-3; perhaps TRBD2 as D (6 bases). Per the germline V gene, CDR1 is DFQATT and CDR2 is SNEGSKA (reference sequence). The CDR3 extends over 11 amino acids.

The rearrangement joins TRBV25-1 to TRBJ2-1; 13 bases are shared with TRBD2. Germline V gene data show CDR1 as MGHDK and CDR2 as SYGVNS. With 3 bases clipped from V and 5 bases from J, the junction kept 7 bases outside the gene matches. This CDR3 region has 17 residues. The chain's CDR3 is CASSDETSGRWNNEQFF. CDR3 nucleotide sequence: TGTGCCAGCAGTGACGAGACTAGCGGGAGGTGGAACAATGAGCAGTTCTTC.

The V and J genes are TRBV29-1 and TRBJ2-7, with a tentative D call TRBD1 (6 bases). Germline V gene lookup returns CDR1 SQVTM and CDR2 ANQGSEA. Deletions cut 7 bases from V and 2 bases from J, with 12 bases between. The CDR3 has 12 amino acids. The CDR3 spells CSAAGDTYEQYF. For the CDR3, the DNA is TGCAGCGCTGCCGGGGACACCTACGAGCAGTACTTC.

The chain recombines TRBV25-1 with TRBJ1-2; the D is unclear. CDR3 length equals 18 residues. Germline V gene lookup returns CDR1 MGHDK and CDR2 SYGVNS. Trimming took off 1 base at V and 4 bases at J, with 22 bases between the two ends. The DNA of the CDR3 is TGTGCCAGCAGTGAATTAGCCCCCAATGGGGTCTCCTTCTATGGCTACACCTTC. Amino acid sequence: CASSELAPNGVSFYGYTF.

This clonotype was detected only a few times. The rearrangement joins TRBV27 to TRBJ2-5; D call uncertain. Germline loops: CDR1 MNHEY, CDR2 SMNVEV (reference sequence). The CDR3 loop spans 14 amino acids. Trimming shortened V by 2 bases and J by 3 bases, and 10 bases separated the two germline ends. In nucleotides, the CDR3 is TGTGCCAGCAGTTTAGGCAGATTCGAAGAGACCCAGTACTTC. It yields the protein CASSLGRFEETQYF.

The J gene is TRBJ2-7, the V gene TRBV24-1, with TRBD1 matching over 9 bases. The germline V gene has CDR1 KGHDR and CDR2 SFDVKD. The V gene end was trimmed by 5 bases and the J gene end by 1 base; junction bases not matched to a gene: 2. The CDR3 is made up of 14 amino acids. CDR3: CATSVGTGSYEQYF. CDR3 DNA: TGTGCCACCAGTGTGGGGACAGGGTCCTACGAGCAGTACTTC.

The DNA for the CDR3 is TGTGCCAGCAGCCACTGGGCTAGTTCGGATACGCAGTATTTT. Its translation is CASSHWASSDTQYF. The V call is TRBV11-3, the J call TRBJ2-3; D gene uncertain. Germline CDR1 SGHNT, CDR2 YENEEA. Trimming cost V 5 bases and J 6 bases, with 15 bases left between them. The CDR3 runs to 14 residues. Drawing the rest from reference TRBV11-3 and TRBJ2-3, the complete variable domain is EAGVVQSPRYKIIEKKQPVAFWCNPISGHNTLYWYLQNLGQGPELLIRYENEEAVDDSQLPKDRFSAERLKGVDSTLKIQPAELGDSAVYLCASSHWASSDTQYFGPGTRLTVL.

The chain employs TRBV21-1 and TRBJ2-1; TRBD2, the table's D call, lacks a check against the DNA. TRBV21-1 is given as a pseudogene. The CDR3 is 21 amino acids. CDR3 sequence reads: CASSKLLEEREAQSSYNEQFF. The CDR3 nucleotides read TGTGCCAGCAGCAAACTTTTGGAGGAGCGGGAGGCTCAGAGCTCCTACAATGAGCAGTTCTTC.

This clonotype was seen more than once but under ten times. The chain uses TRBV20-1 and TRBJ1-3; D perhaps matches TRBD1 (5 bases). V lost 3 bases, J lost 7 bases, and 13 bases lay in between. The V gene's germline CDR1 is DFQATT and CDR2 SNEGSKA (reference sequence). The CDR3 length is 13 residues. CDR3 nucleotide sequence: TGCAGTGCTAGGGGCCAGGGTCGGAACACCATATATTTT. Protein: CSARGQGRNTIYF.

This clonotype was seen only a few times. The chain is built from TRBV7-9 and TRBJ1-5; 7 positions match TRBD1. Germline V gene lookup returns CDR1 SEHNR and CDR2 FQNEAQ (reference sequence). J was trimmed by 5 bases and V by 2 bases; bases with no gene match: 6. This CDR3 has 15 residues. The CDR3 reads CASSLWRGRHQPQHF. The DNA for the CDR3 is TGTGCCAGCAGCTTATGGAGGGGGCGTCATCAGCCCCAGCATTTT. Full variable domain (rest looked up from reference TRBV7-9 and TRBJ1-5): DTGVSQNPRHKITKRGQNVTFRCDPISEHNRLYWYRQTLGQGPEFLTYFQNEAQLEKSRLLSDRFSAERPKGSFSTLEIQRTEQGDSAMYLCASSLWRGRHQPQHFGDGTRLSIL.

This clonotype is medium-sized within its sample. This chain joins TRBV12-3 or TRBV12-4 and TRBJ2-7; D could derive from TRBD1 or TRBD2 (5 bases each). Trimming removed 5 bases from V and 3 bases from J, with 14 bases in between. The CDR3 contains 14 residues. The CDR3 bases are TGTGCCAGCAGTCTCTCCGGGACGTACTACGAGCAGTACTTC. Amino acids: CASSLSGTYYEQYF.

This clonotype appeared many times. CDR3 sequence reads: CASSSLLAGGPYEQYF. The DNA for the CDR3 is TGTGCCAGCAGTTCCCTCCTGGCGGGAGGGCCCTACGAGCAGTACTTC. The V call is TRBV27, the J call TRBJ2-7, with 9 bases matching TRBD2. V lost 4 bases, J lost 2 bases, and 9 bases stayed unmatched. The length of the CDR3 is 16 residues. CDR1 MNHEY and CDR2 SMNVEV come from the germline V gene (reference sequence).

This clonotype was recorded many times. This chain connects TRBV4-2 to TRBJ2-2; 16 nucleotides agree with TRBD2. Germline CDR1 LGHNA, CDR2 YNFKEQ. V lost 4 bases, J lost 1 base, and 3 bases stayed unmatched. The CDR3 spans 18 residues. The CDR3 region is CASSRGLAGGLNTGELFF. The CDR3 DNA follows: TGTGCCAGCAGCCGGGGACTAGCGGGAGGGTTGAACACCGGGGAGCTGTTTTTT.

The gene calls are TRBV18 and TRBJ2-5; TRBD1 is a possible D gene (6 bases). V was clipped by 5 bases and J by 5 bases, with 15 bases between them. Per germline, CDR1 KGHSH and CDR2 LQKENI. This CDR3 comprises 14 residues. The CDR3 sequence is CASSYRESVETQYF. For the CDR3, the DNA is TGTGCCAGCTCATACAGGGAATCGGTGGAGACCCAGTACTTC.

CDR3 residues: CSAWAGLAGRNEQFF. As DNA, the CDR3 is TGCAGTGCTTGGGCAGGACTAGCGGGAAGGAATGAGCAGTTCTTC. The chain recombines TRBV20-1 with TRBJ2-1, with TRBD2 matching over 12 bases. The CDR3 has 15 residues. The ends lost 5 bases at V and 7 bases at J; junction bases unmatched: 9. CDR1 and CDR2 (germline): DFQATT, SNEGSKA (reference sequence).

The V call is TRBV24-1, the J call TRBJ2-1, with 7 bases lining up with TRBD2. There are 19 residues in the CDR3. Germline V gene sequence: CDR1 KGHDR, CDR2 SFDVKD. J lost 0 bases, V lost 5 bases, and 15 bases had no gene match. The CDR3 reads CATSASFGEGGSSYNEQFF. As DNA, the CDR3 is TGTGCCACCAGTGCAAGTTTTGGGGAGGGCGGGAGCTCCTACAATGAGCAGTTCTTC.

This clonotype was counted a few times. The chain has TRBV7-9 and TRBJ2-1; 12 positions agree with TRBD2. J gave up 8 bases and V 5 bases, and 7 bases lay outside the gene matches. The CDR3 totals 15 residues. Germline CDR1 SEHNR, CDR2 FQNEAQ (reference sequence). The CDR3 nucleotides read TGTGCCAGCAGCATACTAGCGGGAGGTGAAGATGAGCAGTTCTTC. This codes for CASSILAGGEDEQFF.

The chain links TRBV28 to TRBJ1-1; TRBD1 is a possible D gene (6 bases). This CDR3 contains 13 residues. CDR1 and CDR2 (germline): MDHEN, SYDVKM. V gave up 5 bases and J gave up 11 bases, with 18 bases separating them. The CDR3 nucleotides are TGTGCCAGCAGTGGAGGGTGGACAGTCGGGGCTTTCTTT. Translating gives CASSGGWTVGAFF.

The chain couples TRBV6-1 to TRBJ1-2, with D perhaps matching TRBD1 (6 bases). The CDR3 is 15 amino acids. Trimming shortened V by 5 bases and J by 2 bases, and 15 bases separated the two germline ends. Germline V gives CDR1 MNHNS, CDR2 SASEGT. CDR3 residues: CASSPRTVQNYGYTF. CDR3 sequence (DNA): TGTGCCAGCAGTCCTAGGACAGTTCAAAACTATGGCTACACCTTC.

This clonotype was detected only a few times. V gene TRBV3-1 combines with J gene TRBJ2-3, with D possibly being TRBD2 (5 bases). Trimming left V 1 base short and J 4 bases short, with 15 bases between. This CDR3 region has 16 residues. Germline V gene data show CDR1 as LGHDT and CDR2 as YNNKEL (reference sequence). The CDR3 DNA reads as TGTGCCAGCAGCCAAGCCGGCCATCTGGAGGCAGATACGCAGTATTTT. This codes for CASSQAGHLEADTQYF.

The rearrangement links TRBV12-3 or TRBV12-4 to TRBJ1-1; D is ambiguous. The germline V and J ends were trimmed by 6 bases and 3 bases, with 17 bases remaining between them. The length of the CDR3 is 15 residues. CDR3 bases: TGTGCCAGCAGCTTCGCATTCTCGAGGTACACTGAAGCTTTCTTT. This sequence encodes CASSFAFSRYTEAFF.

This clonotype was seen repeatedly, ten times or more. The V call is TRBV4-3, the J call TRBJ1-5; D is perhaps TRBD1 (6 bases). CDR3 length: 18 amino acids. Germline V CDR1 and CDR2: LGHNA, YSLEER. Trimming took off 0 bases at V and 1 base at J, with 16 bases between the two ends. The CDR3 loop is CASSQDPPSTGSNQPQHF. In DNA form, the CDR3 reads TGCGCCAGCAGCCAAGATCCACCCTCAACAGGGAGCAATCAGCCCCAGCATTTT.

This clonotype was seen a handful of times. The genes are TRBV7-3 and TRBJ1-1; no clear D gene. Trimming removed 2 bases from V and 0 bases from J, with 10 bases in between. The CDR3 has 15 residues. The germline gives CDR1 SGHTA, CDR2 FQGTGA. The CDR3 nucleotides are TGTGCCAGCAGCTTAGTTCAGGTTTTGAACACTGAAGCTTTCTTT. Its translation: CASSLVQVLNTEAFF.

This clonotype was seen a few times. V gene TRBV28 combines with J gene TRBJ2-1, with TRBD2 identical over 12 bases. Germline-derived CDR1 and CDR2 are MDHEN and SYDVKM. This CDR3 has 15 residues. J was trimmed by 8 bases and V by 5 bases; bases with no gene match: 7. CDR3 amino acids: CASSQTSGSPDEQFF. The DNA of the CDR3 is TGTGCCAGCAGTCAGACTAGCGGGAGTCCTGATGAGCAGTTCTTC.

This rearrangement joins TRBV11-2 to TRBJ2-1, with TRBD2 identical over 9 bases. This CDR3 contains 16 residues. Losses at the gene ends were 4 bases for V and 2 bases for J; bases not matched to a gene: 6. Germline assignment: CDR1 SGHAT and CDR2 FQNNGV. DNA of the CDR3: TGTGCCAGCAGCTCCCGACTAGCGGCGACCTACAATGAGCAGTTCTTC. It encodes CASSSRLAATYNEQFF.

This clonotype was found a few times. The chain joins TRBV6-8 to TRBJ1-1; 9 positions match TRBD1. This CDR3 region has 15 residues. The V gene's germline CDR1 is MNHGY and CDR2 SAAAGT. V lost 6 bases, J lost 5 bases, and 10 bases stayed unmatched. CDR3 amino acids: CASSPRDREGTEAFF. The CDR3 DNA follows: TGTGCCAGCAGCCCTCGGGACAGGGAAGGAACTGAAGCTTTCTTT.